This T cell receptor (beta chain) was captured in a study of naive CD8 T cells in extremely preterm neonates. Regarding the study as a whole: Preterm CDR3s were shorter than older groups', with fewer N additions and less trimming.

Here immunoSEQ multiplex PCR was the method, and the copy in TCRdb shows in-frame clones only, minus some. The profile shows roughly 5,200 clones, approximately 96% of them singletons. After removal of 2 bases from V and 5 bases from J, the junction contained 5 bases not matched to a gene. Germline CDR1 is SGHRS and CDR2 is YFSETQ. The CDR3 runs 15 residues. To note about this clone: The antigen is not known.

The source of this sequence is a human donor in good health. The sequencing sample was made of naive CD8+ T cells from blood. The chain combines TRBV5-1 with TRBJ1-4, with 8 bases fitting TRBD1. In nucleotides, the CDR3 is TGCGCCAGCAGCTTAACGACAGGGGTAAATGAAAAACTGTTTTTT. Its protein is CASSLTTGVNEKLFF. The variable domain in full, completed from reference TRBV5-1 and TRBJ1-4, reads KAGVTQTPRYLIKTRGQQVTLSCSPISGHRSVSWYQQTPGQGLQFLFEYFSETQRNKGNFPGRFSGRQFSNSRSEMNVSTLELGDSALYLCASSLTTGVNEKLFFGSGTQLSVL.